This T cell receptor beta chain was identified during a study of T cells in localized non-small cell lung cancer. The study, taken as a whole, reports: The highest T cell clonality was in uninvolved adjacent lung, above tumor. Sequencing, confined to only one tumor region, leaves heterogeneity possible.

The J segment lost 5 bases and the V segment lost 7 bases, leaving 8 bases of the junction unmatched. The CDR3 covers 16 residues. The germline V gene encodes CDR1 LNHDA and CDR2 SQIVND (reference sequence). The table lists this clone with a few counts. What it binds is unknown. The repertoire was sequenced with immunoSEQ multiplex PCR; TCRdb's copy has only in-frame clones and lacks some. In the table there are 2,000 to 2,500 clones, 25% to 40% of which are singletons. Free of atypia, the adjacent lung was collected at least 2 cm away from the tumor margin. J is TRBJ2-1 and V is TRBV19; 13 nucleotides align to TRBD2. This material consisted of normal lung tissue next to the tumor, taken before any cancer treatment. The TCR was taken from a male donor at least 60 years old with stage I squamous cell lung carcinoma. The CDR3 nucleotides read TGTGCCAGTAATTCACCGGGACTAGCGGGAAACAATGAGCAGTTCTTC. Its translation is CASNSPGLAGNNEQFF.